One and the same sample provided the 31 T cell receptor beta chains below, sequenced in a study of T cell changes during pregnancy in multiple sclerosis. The table came from immunoSEQ multiplex PCR; TCRdb's copy has only in-frame clones and leaves some out. The table shows fewer than 55,000 clones, with 90% to 95% occurring only once. This sample comprised peripheral blood, obtained after pregnancy. Receptors were obtained from a female donor with multiple sclerosis, enrolled in a pregnancy study.

The chain combines TRBV6-6 with TRBJ1-2, with a tentative D call TRBD1 (6 bases). Germline CDR1 reads MNHNY; CDR2 reads SVGAGI (reference sequence). Between the trimmed V and J ends, which lost 4 bases and 3 bases, there was a span of 15 bases. The CDR3 is 15 residues long. The CDR3 DNA sequence: TGTGCCAGCAGTTTTGGGCAGGGGAGTCACTATGGCTACACCTTC. Amino acids: CASSFGQGSHYGYTF.

The V gene is TRBV4-3, the J gene TRBJ1-4, with D hard to call. Germline V CDR1 and CDR2: LGHNA, YSLEER. V dropped 0 bases and J dropped 12 bases, with 17 bases sitting between them. The CDR3 has 15 residues. This CDR3 reads CASSQDYSASLELFF. The CDR3 DNA follows: TGCGCCAGCAGCCAAGATTACAGTGCCTCGCTGGAACTGTTTTTT.

This chain joins TRBV5-1 and TRBJ2-7; D may be TRBD1 (5 bases). The CDR3 contains 13 residues. CDR1 is SGHRS and CDR2 is YFSETQ in the germline V gene. Trimming stripped 4 bases from V and 3 bases from J, with 11 bases between. The CDR3 sequence: CASSATAIYEQYF. The CDR3 coding sequence is TGCGCCAGCAGCGCGACAGCGATCTACGAGCAGTACTTC.

V gene TRBV4-3 combines with J gene TRBJ2-5; D may be TRBD1 (5 bases). CDR3 length: 15 amino acids. The ends were cut back, 0 bases at V and 2 bases at J, with 10 bases in the middle. The germline V gene encodes CDR1 LGHNA and CDR2 YSLEER. The CDR3 sequence is CASSQDDRQQETQYF. Here the CDR3 DNA reads TGCGCCAGCAGCCAAGACGATCGACAGCAAGAGACCCAGTACTTC.

Concerning this clone: Sequence at one end of the junction differs from germline and may be a read error. CDR3 bases: TGTGCCAGCAGTTTAGTAAATTCACCCCTCCACTTT. Translation: CASSLVNSPLHF. The rearrangement joins TRBV7-2 to TRBJ1-6; D is unresolved. CDR3 length equals 12 residues. Germline CDR1 reads SGHTA; CDR2 reads FQGNSA.

The count of this clone is one. The chain joins TRBV29-1 to TRBJ1-5; 12 bases fit TRBD1. The CDR3 consists of 15 residues. After removal of 6 bases from V and 3 bases from J, the junction contained 6 bases not matched to a gene. The V gene's germline CDR1 is SQVTM and CDR2 ANQGSEA. CDR3 DNA: TGCAGCGTGACAGGGACAGGGGGCTTCAATCAGCCCCAGCATTTT. It codes for CSVTGTGGFNQPQHF.

V and J are TRBV7-8 and TRBJ2-7; 11 positions match TRBD1. The J segment lost 2 bases and the V segment lost 5 bases, leaving 8 bases of the junction unmatched. Germline V gene data show CDR1 as SGHVS and CDR2 as FQNEAQ. The CDR3 covers 16 residues. The DNA of the CDR3 is TGTGCCAGCAGCACCTTCCCGGGACAGGGGGCCTACGAGCAGTACTTC. It is translated as CASSTFPGQGAYEQYF.

The chain links TRBV4-3 to TRBJ2-3; 14 nucleotides align to TRBD2. Germline V gene sequence: CDR1 LGHNA, CDR2 YSLEER. Germline trimming cut 4 bases from V and 5 bases from J; bases unmatched to any gene: 8. The CDR3 covers 17 residues. CDR3 DNA sequence: TGCGCCAGCAGCCGAGGACTAGCGGGGGGTAGTGGAGATACGCAGTATTTT. This gives the protein CASSRGLAGGSGDTQYF.

V is TRBV7-2 and J is TRBJ1-5; 8 nucleotides match TRBD1. Trimming at V came to 1 base and at J to 7 bases, leaving 6 bases not matched to a gene. Germline V gene sequence: CDR1 SGHTA, CDR2 FQGNSA. This CDR3 comprises 15 residues. The DNA for the CDR3 is TGTGCCAGCAGCTTAGGTCAGGGGGCGCGGCAGCCCCAGCATTTT. It encodes CASSLGQGARQPQHF.

This clone has a handful of counts. J is TRBJ2-1 and V is TRBV6-6, with TRBD2 identical over 9 bases. Germline values: CDR1 MNHNY, CDR2 SVGAGI (reference sequence). This CDR3 has 16 amino acids. Losses at the gene ends were 6 bases for V and 2 bases for J; bases not matched to a gene: 8. CDR3 sequence (DNA): TGTGCCAGCAGCTCCCGCGAGCGGGGGGCCTACAATGAGCAGTTCTTC. It codes for CASSSRERGAYNEQFF.

The rearrangement uses TRBV6-6 and TRBJ1-1; D unresolved. V was clipped by 4 bases and J by 1 base, with 10 bases between them. The germline V gene has CDR1 MNHNY and CDR2 SVGAGI (reference sequence). The CDR3 runs to 14 residues. The CDR3 nucleotides read TGTGCCAGCAGTTCTACAAGCGAGAACACTGAAGCTTTCTTT. This encodes CASSSTSENTEAFF.

This clone was seen once. The chain combines TRBV7-8 with TRBJ1-6, with 7 bases identical to TRBD1. This CDR3 spans 15 amino acids. Germline V gene lookup returns CDR1 SGHVS and CDR2 FQNEAQ. J gave up 6 bases and V 1 base, and 3 bases lay outside the gene matches. The CDR3 DNA reads TGTGCCAGCAGCTTAGTCCAGGGGGGTAATTCACCCCTCCACTTT. Protein product: CASSLVQGGNSPLHF.

This sequence joins TRBV5-1 and TRBJ1-5; D is possibly TRBD1 (6 bases). This CDR3 comprises 17 residues. Germline CDR1 SGHRS, CDR2 YFSETQ. V lost 1 base, J lost 2 bases, and 16 bases lay in between. In nucleotides, the CDR3 is TGCGCCAGCAGCTTGAGGGTTACAGGGAGAGGCAATCAGCCCCAGCATTTT. It specifies CASSLRVTGRGNQPQHF.

The chain recombines TRBV5-1 with TRBJ2-1, with D tentatively TRBD2 (6 bases). Germline loops: CDR1 SGHRS, CDR2 YFSETQ. Between the trimmed V and J ends, which lost 4 bases and 5 bases, there was a span of 10 bases. This CDR3 has 13 residues. CDR3 nucleotides: TGCGCCAGCAGCACGGGACTTGACAATGAGCAGTTCTTC. Protein: CASSTGLDNEQFF.

The chain links TRBV11-2 to TRBJ2-5; 13 nucleotides line up with TRBD2. V was pared by 4 bases and J by 3 bases, with 8 bases of the junction left unmatched. Germline lookup yields CDR1 SGHAT and CDR2 FQNNGV. CDR3 length equals 17 residues. The chain's CDR3 is CASSSIRTSGGEETQYF. The CDR3 coding sequence is TGTGCCAGCAGCTCCATCCGGACTAGCGGGGGTGAAGAGACCCAGTACTTC.

V is TRBV5-5 and J is TRBJ2-1; D is uncertain. In germline, CDR1 is SGHKS, CDR2 YYEKEE (reference sequence). The CDR3 has 15 amino acids. The V end lost 1 base, the J end lost 0 bases, and 8 bases lay between the germline ends. This CDR3 is CASSLIPDSYNEQFF. Written as DNA, the CDR3 is TGTGCCAGCAGCTTGATTCCAGACTCCTACAATGAGCAGTTCTTC.

This sequence joins TRBV18 and TRBJ1-1; the D gene is possibly TRBD1 (5 bases). This CDR3 comprises 16 residues. Germline CDR1 is KGHSH and CDR2 is LQKENI. With 0 bases removed from V and 7 bases from J, the gap between germline ends came to 18 bases. DNA for the CDR3: TGTGCCAGCTCACCACCAGGTCGGGGGGGGGATCTTGAAGCTTTCTTT. As protein: CASSPPGRGGDLEAFF.

The V and J genes are TRBV9 and TRBJ2-1, with 12 positions matching TRBD2. Germline values: CDR1 SGDLS, CDR2 YYNGEE. The CDR3 length is 17 residues. The ends lost 0 bases at V and 2 bases at J; junction bases unmatched: 3. CDR3 DNA sequence: TGTGCCAGCAGCGTAGGCCCTAGCGGGGGGGCCTACAATGAGCAGTTCTTC. As protein: CASSVGPSGGAYNEQFF.

The V and J genes are TRBV7-3 and TRBJ1-1; 8 bases agree with TRBD1. After removal of 2 bases from V and 5 bases from J, the junction contained 4 bases not matched to a gene. This CDR3 has 14 residues. Germline assignment: CDR1 SGHTA and CDR2 FQGTGA. In nucleotides, the CDR3 is TGTGCCAGCAGCTTAGACAGGGGAAGGACTGAAGCTTTCTTT. The encoded protein is CASSLDRGRTEAFF.

This chain connects TRBV9 to TRBJ2-2, with 8 bases fitting TRBD2. This CDR3 comprises 16 residues. CDR1 and CDR2 from the germline V gene are SGDLS and YYNGEE. The V gene end was trimmed by 4 bases and the J gene end by 0 bases; junction bases not matched to a gene: 5. The CDR3 DNA reads TGTGCCAGCAGCTACGGGACTAGAGCGAACACCGGGGAGCTGTTTTTT. Translation gives CASSYGTRANTGELFF.

V gene TRBV7-9 combines with J gene TRBJ2-2; D not resolved. The CDR3 spans 14 residues. Trimming shortened V by 1 base and J by 1 base, and 4 bases separated the two germline ends. From germline, CDR1 is SEHNR and CDR2 FQNEAQ (reference sequence). The CDR3: CASSLVGNTGELFF. Written as DNA, the CDR3 is TGTGCCAGCAGCTTAGTCGGGAACACCGGGGAGCTGTTTTTT.

The rearrangement links TRBV14 to TRBJ2-2, with TRBD2 matching over 9 bases. V was clipped by 4 bases and J by 7 bases; unmatched bases: 10. CDR1 and CDR2 (germline): SGHDN, FVKESK. The CDR3 contains 16 residues. Here the CDR3 reads CASSPLAGGLIGELFF. The DNA of the CDR3 is TGTGCCAGCAGCCCCCTCGCGGGGGGGCTTATCGGGGAGCTGTTTTTT.

The chain couples TRBV7-2 to TRBJ1-2; 9 bases map to TRBD1. Germline loops: CDR1 SGHTA, CDR2 FQGNSA. CDR3 length: 16 residues. J gave up 5 bases and V 0 bases, and 7 bases lay outside the gene matches. CDR3 amino acids: CASSLASQDRGYGYTF. CDR3 nucleotide sequence: TGTGCCAGCAGCTTAGCGAGCCAAGACAGGGGGTATGGCTACACCTTC.

The rearrangement uses TRBV5-5 and TRBJ2-7, with 7 bases lining up with TRBD2. Per the germline V gene, CDR1 is SGHKS and CDR2 is YYEKEE (reference sequence). The CDR3 length is 13 residues. V trimming: 5 bases; J trimming: 4 bases; junction bases outside the gene matches: 6. CDR3 region: CASRQGAGYEQYF. The CDR3 DNA follows: TGTGCCAGCAGGCAGGGAGCGGGGTACGAGCAGTACTTC.

The chain employs TRBV2 and TRBJ1-3; TRBD1 matches at 7 bases. The CDR3 runs 15 residues. After removal of 0 bases from V and 7 bases from J, the junction contained 6 bases not matched to a gene. Looked up from germline, CDR1 is SNHLY and CDR2 is FYNNEI. The CDR3 sequence: CASSEAGGTGNTIYF. The CDR3 DNA sequence: TGTGCCAGCAGTGAAGCAGGGGGCACCGGGAACACCATATATTTT.

This rearrangement joins TRBV7-9 to TRBJ2-7, with D maybe TRBD1 (6 bases). The CDR3 has 16 amino acids. V was trimmed by 4 bases and J by 8 bases, leaving 24 bases between them. In germline, CDR1 is SEHNR, CDR2 FQNEAQ (reference sequence). The CDR3 protein is CASSSPRTAPSEQQYF. The CDR3 DNA is TGTGCCAGCAGCTCCCCTCGGACAGCCCCATCAGAGCAGCAGTACTTC.

CDR3 amino acids: CASTRQNYGYTF. The CDR3 bases are TGTGCCAGCACCAGACAGAACTATGGCTACACCTTC. This chain joins TRBV6-6 and TRBJ1-2; D possibly corresponds to TRBD1 (5 bases). Germline V gene data show CDR1 as MNHNY and CDR2 as SVGAGI (reference sequence). V was cut by 7 bases and J by 2 bases, with 8 bases left in between. The CDR3 has 12 residues.

This clone was recorded only once. The CDR3 region is CASSLIRTGTPYGYTF. In DNA form, the CDR3 reads TGTGCCAGCAGTTTAATTCGGACTGGGACTCCCTATGGCTACACCTTC. The chain recombines TRBV27 with TRBJ1-2; possibly TRBD1 for D (5 bases). There are 16 residues in the CDR3. Germline V CDR1 and CDR2: MNHEY, SMNVEV (reference sequence). V was cut by 2 bases and J by 4 bases, with 17 bases left in between.

The chain carries TRBV7-2 and TRBJ1-2, with D possibly being TRBD1 (5 bases). CDR1 SGHTA and CDR2 FQGNSA come from the germline V gene. The CDR3 runs 12 residues. Between the trimmed V and J ends, which lost 6 bases and 5 bases, there was a span of 10 bases. CDR3 in amino acids: CASRSGGYGYTF. DNA of the CDR3: TGTGCCAGCAGATCTGGGGGGTATGGCTACACCTTC.

V usage is TRBV5-1 and J usage is TRBJ1-6, with no clear D. This CDR3 is 12 amino acids long. Trimming stripped 4 bases from V and 9 bases from J, with 8 bases between. Germline V CDR1 and CDR2: SGHRS, YFSETQ. CDR3 protein: CASSPSGSPLHF. CDR3 in DNA: TGCGCCAGCAGCCCGTCGGGTTCACCCCTCCACTTT. The full variable domain, completed using reference TRBV5-1 and TRBJ1-6, is KAGVTQTPRYLIKTRGQQVTLSCSPISGHRSVSWYQQTPGQGLQFLFEYFSETQRNKGNFPGRFSGRQFSNSRSEMNVSTLELGDSALYLCASSPSGSPLHFGNGTRLTVT.

This chain links TRBV19 with TRBJ1-2; D perhaps matches TRBD1 (5 bases). The CDR3 contains 13 residues. Germline V CDR1 and CDR2: LNHDA, SQIVND (reference sequence). Trimming removed 5 bases at V and 0 bases at J, with 7 bases between. DNA for the CDR3: TGTGCCAGTAGTTTCAGGGCTAACTATGGCTACACCTTC. It encodes CASSFRANYGYTF.